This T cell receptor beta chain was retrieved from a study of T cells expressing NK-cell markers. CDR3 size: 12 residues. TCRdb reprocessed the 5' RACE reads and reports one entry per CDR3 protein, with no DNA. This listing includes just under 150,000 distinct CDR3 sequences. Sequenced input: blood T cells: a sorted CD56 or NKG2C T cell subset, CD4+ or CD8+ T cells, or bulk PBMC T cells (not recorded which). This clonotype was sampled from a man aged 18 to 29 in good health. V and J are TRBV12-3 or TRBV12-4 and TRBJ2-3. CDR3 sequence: CASSFYRDTQYF.